These 25 T cell receptor beta chains were all obtained from the same sample, sequenced in a study of beta chain features in type 1 diabetes. Every isolated RNA sample was fully reverse transcribed, so sequencing captured expressed TCRB transcripts. Here immunoSEQ multiplex PCR was the method, and the copy in TCRdb shows in-frame clones only, minus some. The table has some 140,000 clones, around 9% seen once. Their antigens remain unidentified. Study results and caveats: All four CD4+ subsets of Type 1 diabetes patients contained TCRB CDR3s that were moderately but significantly shorter.

The specimen was central memory CD4+ T cells from blood. These receptors all come from a man aged 25 to 45 with type 1 diabetes.

This clone was observed a few times. This chain connects TRBV7-9 to TRBJ1-5; TRBD1 might be the D (5 bases). Trimming shortened V by 5 bases and J by 3 bases, and 17 bases separated the two germline ends. This CDR3 region has 16 residues. Germline V gene lookup returns CDR1 SEHNR and CDR2 FQNEAQ (reference sequence). CDR3 in amino acids: CASSPLGRGVNQPQHF. Here the CDR3 DNA reads TGTGCCAGCAGCCCCCTGGGGCGAGGTGTCAATCAGCCCCAGCATTTT.

In this sample, this clone turned up a few times. Within the sample, other DNA sequences also encode this same CDR3. The gene calls are TRBV4-2 and TRBJ2-6; D is unresolved. The length of the CDR3 is 13 residues. Deletions cut 8 bases from V and 0 bases from J, with 5 bases between. In germline, CDR1 is LGHNA, CDR2 YNFKEQ. Written as DNA, the CDR3 is TGTGCCAGCTTATCCTCTGGGGCCAACGTCCTGACTTTC. This codes for CASLSSGANVLTF.

This clone was counted between two and nine times. The V call is TRBV6-5, the J call TRBJ2-1, with 10 bases identical to TRBD2. Germline CDR1 is MNHEY and CDR2 is SVGAGI. CDR3 length equals 15 residues. The V and J ends lost 2 bases and 9 bases, in that order; junction bases with no gene match: 7. The CDR3: CASSYRERGGFEQFF. The CDR3 DNA sequence: TGTGCCAGCAGTTACAGGGAGCGGGGGGGCTTTGAGCAGTTCTTC.

Comments on this clone: The sample holds other DNA sequences that translate to the same CDR3. This chain's CDR3 is CASSFGGETQYF. The CDR3 DNA sequence: TGTGCCAGCAGCTTCGGGGGGGAGACCCAGTACTTC. The V gene is TRBV7-3, the J gene TRBJ2-5; TRBD2 matches 7 bases. V dropped 3 bases and J dropped 5; count of bases not matched to a gene: 0. The CDR3 totals 12 residues. Germline V gene lookup returns CDR1 SGHTA and CDR2 FQGTGA.

This clone was seen more than once but under ten times. V and J are TRBV5-4 and TRBJ2-7, with 9 bases matching TRBD1. Trimming removed 6 bases from V and 5 bases from J; junction bases left unmatched: 3. There are 12 residues in the CDR3. Germline loops: CDR1 SGHNT, CDR2 YYREEE (reference sequence). The CDR3 spells CASTRDRDEQYF. The CDR3 nucleotides read TGTGCCAGCACCAGGGACAGGGACGAGCAGTACTTC.

This clone was seen more than once but under ten times. The chain joins TRBV19 to TRBJ2-6; D is unclear. CDR1 is LNHDA and CDR2 is SQIVND in the germline V gene (reference sequence). Trimming pared 7 bases from V and 2 bases from J, leaving 12 bases between. The CDR3 loop spans 15 amino acids. Here the CDR3 reads CASNSQVAGANVLTF. In nucleotides, the CDR3 is TGTGCCAGTAACTCGCAAGTTGCTGGGGCCAACGTCCTGACTTTC.

A few counts support this clone. The rearrangement uses TRBV5-1 and TRBJ2-3; D is ambiguous. In germline, CDR1 is SGHRS, CDR2 YFSETQ. The V gene lost 7 bases and the J gene lost 0 bases, with 9 bases spanning the gap. There are 13 residues in the CDR3. The DNA of the CDR3 is TGCGCCAGCGCGGCGGAAAGCACAGATACGCAGTATTTT. Its protein is CASAAESTDTQYF.

The rearrangement joins TRBV28 to TRBJ1-2, with TRBD1 matching over 9 bases. The trim removed 11 bases at V and 8 bases at J, leaving 15 bases unmatched. Germline V gene data show CDR1 as MDHEN and CDR2 as SYDVKM. The length of the CDR3 is 14 residues. CDR3 loop: CAVDRDRADRGYTF. The CDR3 DNA sequence: TGTGCCGTCGACCGGGACAGGGCTGACCGGGGCTACACCTTC.

This clone was detected a few times. The rearrangement joins TRBV7-2 to TRBJ2-5; D may be TRBD2 (7 bases). The CDR3 extends over 15 amino acids. Per germline, CDR1 SGHTA and CDR2 FQGNSA. V lost 0 bases and J 6 bases, leaving 14 bases between the germline ends. The CDR3 is CASSLAFGGAKTQYF. DNA for the CDR3: TGTGCCAGCAGCTTAGCGTTTGGGGGGGCTAAGACCCAGTACTTC.

This clone came up a few times. The V and J genes are TRBV5-4 and TRBJ1-2; perhaps TRBD1 as D (5 bases). With 2 bases removed from V and 3 bases from J, the gap between germline ends came to 11 bases. Germline V gene sequence: CDR1 SGHNT, CDR2 YYREEE (reference sequence). The CDR3 runs to 14 residues. CDR3 protein: CASSFPTDDYGYTF. The CDR3 region has the DNA TGTGCCAGCAGCTTCCCGACAGACGACTATGGCTACACCTTC.

The chain employs TRBV5-1 and TRBJ2-3; D is perhaps TRBD2 (6 bases). CDR1 is SGHRS, CDR2 YFSETQ, per germline. This CDR3 has 14 amino acids. V shed 3 bases and J shed 5 bases, with 13 bases lying between them. In nucleotides, the CDR3 is TGCGCCAGCAGCTACGGGACTGAGAGAGATACGCAGTATTTT. The encoded protein is CASSYGTERDTQYF. The whole variable domain, remainder taken from reference TRBV5-1 and TRBJ2-3, is KAGVTQTPRYLIKTRGQQVTLSCSPISGHRSVSWYQQTPGQGLQFLFEYFSETQRNKGNFPGRFSGRQFSNSRSEMNVSTLELGDSALYLCASSYGTERDTQYFGPGTRLTVL.

This clone came up a few times. This chain links TRBV4-2 with TRBJ1-4; tentatively, D is TRBD1 (6 bases). Trimming left V 3 bases short and J 3 bases short, with 11 bases between. Germline loops: CDR1 LGHNA, CDR2 YNFKEQ. This CDR3 has 15 residues. The CDR3 DNA sequence: TGTGCCAGCAGCCAGAAACAGGGTTCTAATGAAAAACTGTTTTTT. This translates into CASSQKQGSNEKLFF.

The sample holds a few counts of this clone. V gene TRBV5-1 combines with J gene TRBJ1-4; no firm D call. Trimming removed 3 bases at V and 0 bases at J, with 6 bases between. The germline gives CDR1 SGHRS, CDR2 YFSETQ. The CDR3 sequence is 14 residues long. The DNA for the CDR3 is TGCGCCAGCAGCTCCGGGACAACTAATGAAAAACTGTTTTTT. Its translation: CASSSGTTNEKLFF.

This clone turned up a few times. The rearrangement uses TRBV29-1 and TRBJ1-1; maybe TRBD1 (5 bases). This CDR3 spans 14 amino acids. CDR1 and CDR2 from the germline V gene are SQVTM and ANQGSEA. The V end was cut by 4 bases, the J end by 1 base, with 13 bases between. The CDR3 region is CSVAGGAENTEAFF. CDR3 coding DNA: TGCAGCGTTGCGGGTGGGGCGGAGAACACTGAAGCTTTCTTT.

This clone was found a few times. The chain employs TRBV5-1 and TRBJ2-3, with D perhaps matching TRBD1 (5 bases). CDR3 length equals 14 residues. Germline assignment: CDR1 SGHRS and CDR2 YFSETQ. Deletions cut 5 bases from V and 0 bases from J, with 10 bases between. The DNA of the CDR3 is TGCGCCAGCAGGGGGCTGCCCAGCACAGATACGCAGTATTTT. This codes for CASRGLPSTDTQYF.

The J gene is TRBJ1-1, the V gene TRBV7-3, with D possibly matching TRBD1 (5 bases). V gave up 5 bases and J gave up 5 bases, with 18 bases separating them. The germline gives CDR1 SGHTA, CDR2 FQGTGA. The length of the CDR3 is 15 residues. The CDR3 sequence is CASSPGGLRGTEAFF. The CDR3, as DNA: TGTGCCAGCAGCCCGGGGGGTCTCAGAGGAACTGAAGCTTTCTTT.

The sample holds a few counts of this clone. As DNA, the CDR3 is TGTGCCAGCAGCGTAAAGGAGAGCCGACAGGGCTACGAGCAGTACTTC. Encoded protein: CASSVKESRQGYEQYF. The V and J genes are TRBV9 and TRBJ2-7; 7 nucleotides match TRBD1. Per germline, CDR1 SGDLS and CDR2 YYNGEE. This CDR3 has 16 residues. J lost 3 bases, V lost 1 base, and 10 bases had no gene match.

This chain uses TRBV7-8 with TRBJ2-7, with 8 bases aligning to TRBD1. Trimming at V came to 3 bases and at J to 4 bases, leaving 5 bases not matched to a gene. In germline, CDR1 is SGHVS, CDR2 FQNEAQ. This CDR3 is built from 14 residues. CDR3 amino acids: CASSLGQGAYEQYF. CDR3 coding DNA: TGTGCCAGCAGCTTGGGGCAGGGGGCATACGAGCAGTACTTC.

This clone occurred a few times. V is TRBV5-1 and J is TRBJ2-1, with 12 nucleotides matching TRBD2. V lost 2 bases, J lost 13 bases, and 10 bases stayed unmatched. Germline lookup yields CDR1 SGHRS and CDR2 YFSETQ. The CDR3 consists of 15 residues. In DNA form, the CDR3 reads TGCGCCAGCAGCTTAAGTGTGGCTAGCGGGGGGGAACAGTTCTTC. It yields the protein CASSLSVASGGEQFF.

The genes are TRBV9 and TRBJ2-3, with 10 bases fitting TRBD1. The trim removed 4 bases at V and 5 bases at J, leaving 10 bases unmatched. Germline V gene lookup returns CDR1 SGDLS and CDR2 YYNGEE. The CDR3 is 16 amino acids. Here the CDR3 reads CASSPPWTGGRDTQYF. The CDR3 DNA follows: TGTGCCAGCAGCCCCCCATGGACAGGGGGAAGAGATACGCAGTATTTT.

J is TRBJ2-1 and V is TRBV10-3; 11 bases match TRBD1. The V and J ends lost 10 bases and 10 bases, in that order; junction bases with no gene match: 15. Germline V gene lookup returns CDR1 ENHRY and CDR2 SYGVKD. The CDR3 length is 15 residues. CDR3: CASRSGTGGHEEQFF. CDR3 bases: TGTGCCAGCAGGTCCGGGACAGGGGGACATGAGGAGCAGTTCTTC.

The chain recombines TRBV5-1 with TRBJ2-7, with a possible D match to TRBD2 (6 bases). The length of the CDR3 is 16 residues. V lost 0 bases to trimming and J lost 2 bases, with 15 bases between them. Looked up from germline, CDR1 is SGHRS and CDR2 is YFSETQ. In DNA, the CDR3 is TGCGCCAGCAGCTTGGCCGGGGGAGGTTCTCCCTACGAGCAGTACTTC. Amino acid sequence: CASSLAGGGSPYEQYF.

This clone was detected a few times. The genes are TRBV5-1 and TRBJ2-1, with D possibly TRBD2 on 6 matching bases. Germline CDR1 and CDR2: SGHRS and YFSETQ. The CDR3 loop spans 14 amino acids. Between the trimmed V and J ends, which lost 0 bases and 7 bases, there was a span of 11 bases. The CDR3 loop is CASSLVAGQNEQFF. The CDR3, as DNA: TGCGCCAGCAGCTTGGTTGCGGGGCAAAATGAGCAGTTCTTC. The variable domain in full, completed from reference TRBV5-1 and TRBJ2-1, reads KAGVTQTPRYLIKTRGQQVTLSCSPISGHRSVSWYQQTPGQGLQFLFEYFSETQRNKGNFPGRFSGRQFSNSRSEMNVSTLELGDSALYLCASSLVAGQNEQFFGPGTRLTVL.

The chain uses TRBV29-1 and TRBJ1-2, with TRBD1 matching 8 bases. The CDR3 is 13 residues long. Germline CDR1 is SQVTM and CDR2 is ANQGSEA. V gave up 7 bases and J gave up 6 bases; unmatched junction bases: 10. The CDR3 region has the DNA TGCAGCGGAACCAGGGGGCTAGAGGATGGCTACACCTTC. The encoded protein is CSGTRGLEDGYTF.

V and J are TRBV6-1 and TRBJ2-3, with D uncertain. Germline CDR1 is MNHNS and CDR2 is SASEGT. Trimming left V 2 bases short and J 5 bases short, with 20 bases between. CDR3 length: 17 amino acids. DNA of the CDR3: TGTGCCAGCAGTGAACTGGCACATTATAGAGGTAGAGATACGCAGTATTTT. Protein: CASSELAHYRGRDTQYF.